Listed below are T cell receptor beta chains from one sample, sequenced in a study of blood T cells in healthy people across ages. TCRdb recomputed calls from the 5' RACE reads with MiXCR, one row per CDR3 protein. The data contain 980,000 or so distinct CDR3 sequences, roughly 48% of them singletons. Sequenced material: blood. The receptors were gathered from a man aged 25 to 45 in good health. The CDR3 runs from the conserved cysteine through the conserved F or W. Fields, in order: J gene, V gene, D gene, clone size, CDR3 protein, CDR3 DNA. The D gene is left open where the match is weak. Some rows have no size entry. The others give once, few or many, or a class for an expanded clone.

>TRBJ2-1|TRBV25-1|NA|few
CASSENRAYNEQFF
TGTGCCAGCAGTGAAAACAGGGCCTACAATGAGCAGTTCTTC
>TRBJ2-7|TRBV5-1|NA|NA
CASRVRDNYEQYF
TGCGCCAGCAGGGTCCGGGACAACTACGAGCAGTACTTC
>TRBJ2-1|TRBV12-3/TRBV12-4|NA|NA
CASNTQGFNEQFF
TGTGCCAGCAATACACAGGGTTTCAATGAGCAGTTCTTC
>TRBJ2-7|TRBV12-3/TRBV12-4|NA|few
CASSLMYSSYEQYF
TGTGCCAGCAGTTTAATGTACAGTTCCTACGAGCAGTACTTC
>TRBJ2-7|TRBV15|NA|few
CATSRDRQGYEQYF
TGTGCCACCAGCAGAGATCGTCAGGGCTACGAGCAGTACTTC
>TRBJ1-6|TRBV28|NA|once
CASSRTASNSPLHF
TGTGCCAGCAGTAGGACAGCCTCTAATTCACCCCTCCACTTT
>TRBJ2-7|TRBV7-2|TRBD2|few
CASSLVSLAGGREQYF
TGTGCCAGCAGCTTAGTGAGTCTAGCGGGGGGTCGAGAGCAGTACTTC
>TRBJ2-2|TRBV27|NA|NA
CASGGTVSTGELFF
TGTGCCAGCGGGGGGACAGTAAGCACCGGGGAGCTGTTTTTT
>TRBJ2-5|TRBV10-3|NA|NA
CAITDRETQYF
TGTGCCATCACCGACAGGGAGACCCAGTACTTC
>TRBJ2-4|TRBV20-1|NA|many
CSASFQVSAKNIQYF
TGCAGTGCTAGCTTTCAGGTCTCTGCCAAAAACATTCAGTACTTC
>TRBJ2-1|TRBV6-5|NA|NA
CPSSYRASSYNERFF
TGTCCCAGCAGTTACCGGGCAAGCTCCTACAATGAGCGGTTCTTC
>TRBJ2-5|TRBV28|NA|few
CASSFRQETQYF
TGTGCCAGCAGTTTCAGACAAGAGACCCAGTACTTC
>TRBJ2-3|TRBV20-1|NA|few
CSAMGSRDGPANTQYF
TGCAGTGCTATGGGATCGCGGGACGGACCTGCTAATACGCAGTATTTT
>TRBJ2-7|TRBV20-1|TRBD2|NA
CSAGGTSGGYEQYF
TGCAGTGCTGGGGGGACTAGCGGGGGATACGAGCAGTACTTC
>TRBJ2-7|TRBV6-6|NA|NA
CASSYRTTGAHEQYF
TGTGCCAGCAGTTATCGGACGACTGGCGCACACGAGCAGTACTTC
>TRBJ2-3|TRBV29-1|NA|NA
CSANGRGTTPDTQYF
TGCAGCGCCAACGGGCGGGGGACAACCCCAGATACGCAGTATTTT
>TRBJ2-6|TRBV12-3/TRBV12-4|TRBD1|few
CASSLRTGGVTTAGANVLTF
TGTGCCAGCAGTCTAAGGACAGGGGGCGTTACAACGGCTGGGGCCAACGTCCTGACTTTC
>TRBJ2-5|TRBV27|NA|many
CASSLSGGGETQYF
TGTGCCAGCAGTTTATCTGGGGGCGGGGAGACCCAGTACTTC
>TRBJ1-2|TRBV4-3|NA|once
CASSQEKGKGAGYTF
TGCGCCAGCAGCCAAGAAAAAGGGAAAGGCGCCGGCTACACCTTC
>TRBJ2-7|TRBV7-2|TRBD2|NA
CASRFLAGVSSYEQYF
TGTGCCAGCAGGTTCCTAGCGGGGGTAAGCTCCTACGAGCAGTACTTC
>TRBJ2-3|TRBV28|NA|NA
CASSSTASLDTQYF
TGTGCCAGCAGTTCAACAGCCTCTCTAGATACGCAGTATTTT
>TRBJ2-7|TRBV30|TRBD1|once
CAWSGDSYEQYF
TGTGCCTGGAGTGGGGACAGCTACGAGCAGTACTTC
>TRBJ2-1|TRBV7-6|NA|NA
CASSLALSRYNEQFF
TGTGCCAGCAGCTTAGCGCTCAGCAGGTACAATGAGCAGTTCTTC
>TRBJ1-1|TRBV12-3/TRBV12-4|NA|few
CASSFRGAYTEAFF
TGTGCCAGCAGTTTTCGAGGGGCGTACACTGAAGCTTTCTTT
>TRBJ2-1|TRBV5-4|NA|few
CASSYHRDTHNEQFF
TGTGCCAGCAGCTATCATCGGGACACCCACAATGAGCAGTTCTTC
>TRBJ2-3|TRBV18|NA|few
CASSPREGTQYF
TGTGCCAGCTCACCCAGGGAAGGTACGCAGTATTTT
>TRBJ2-1|TRBV27|NA|many
CASSLSPGLVTANEQFF
TGTGCCAGCAGTTTATCACCGGGACTGGTTACGGCGAATGAGCAGTTCTTC
>TRBJ2-2|TRBV27|NA|few
CASSLLPLNTGELFF
TGTGCCAGCAGTTTATTGCCACTCAACACCGGGGAGCTGTTTTTT
>TRBJ2-1|TRBV7-6|NA|NA
CASSLAGGRFEQFF
TGTGCCAGCAGCTTAGCGGGGGGGCGTTTCGAGCAGTTCTTC
>TRBJ2-1|TRBV6-5|NA|few
CASSYRASVNSYNEQFF
TGTGCCAGCAGTTACAGGGCTAGTGTAAACTCCTACAATGAGCAGTTCTTC
>TRBJ1-1|TRBV15|NA|NA
CATSREEGIPTEAFF
TGTGCCACCAGCAGAGAGGAGGGTATCCCCACTGAAGCTTTCTTT
>TRBJ2-7|TRBV7-9|TRBD2|NA
CASSLAVGGESYEQYF
TGTGCCAGCAGCTTAGCGGTGGGGGGGGAGTCGTACGAGCAGTACTTC
>TRBJ2-5|TRBV6-1|TRBD1|NA
CASSEGRGLFETQYF
TGTGCCAGCAGCGAAGGCAGGGGGCTTTTTGAGACCCAGTACTTC
>TRBJ1-5|TRBV12-3/TRBV12-4|NA|NA
CASSGSESNQPQHF
TGTGCCAGCAGTGGATCAGAAAGCAATCAGCCCCAGCATTTT
>TRBJ2-5|TRBV7-9|TRBD2|NA
CASTRLAFDRNEQYF
TGTGCCAGCACCAGACTAGCGTTCGATAGGAATGAGCAGTACTTC
>TRBJ2-7|TRBV6-5|TRBD2|NA
CASRLGTSGGGYEQYF
TGTGCCAGCAGACTTGGGACTAGCGGGGGTGGATACGAGCAGTACTTC
>TRBJ1-5|TRBV7-6|NA|NA
CASSLNDGGAQPQHF
TGTGCCAGCAGCTTAAATGACGGCGGGGCTCAGCCCCAGCATTTT
>TRBJ2-3|TRBV6-2/TRBV6-3|NA|NA
CASRRGTSTDTQYF
TGTGCCAGCAGACGAGGGACTAGCACAGATACGCAGTATTTT
>TRBJ1-6|TRBV12-3/TRBV12-4|TRBD1|NA
CASSRRTGMDNSPLHF
TGTGCCAGCAGCCGAAGGACAGGGATGGATAATTCACCCCTCCACTTT
>TRBJ2-3|TRBV12-3/TRBV12-4|NA|many
CASSLGGTTQYF
TGTGCCAGCAGTCTAGGGGGTACTACGCAGTATTTT
>TRBJ2-1|TRBV7-2|NA|NA
CASSPRPDNEQFF
TGTGCCAGCAGCCCTCGGCCGGACAATGAGCAGTTCTTC
>TRBJ2-1|TRBV7-8|NA|NA
CSSSLDPYNEQFF
TGTTCCAGCAGCTTGGACCCCTACAATGAGCAGTTCTTC
>TRBJ2-5|TRBV29-1|NA|NA
CSAVAGDNEQYF
TGCAGCGCCGTTGCAGGGGACAATGAGCAGTACTTC
>TRBJ2-5|TRBV18|TRBD2|NA
CASSPLTSGAQETQYF
TGTGCCAGCTCACCACTAACTAGCGGGGCTCAAGAGACCCAGTACTTC
>TRBJ1-1|TRBV6-2/TRBV6-3|NA|few
CASTQAVPKTLDTEAFF
TGTGCCAGCACCCAGGCGGTCCCCAAAACCCTGGACACTGAAGCTTTCTTT
>TRBJ2-3|TRBV5-1|TRBD2|NA
CASSWQGLAGGKDTQYF
TGCGCCAGCAGCTGGCAGGGACTAGCGGGGGGAAAAGATACGCAGTATTTT
>TRBJ2-1|TRBV3-1|NA|once
CASGQDEKSSYNEQFF
TGTGCCAGCGGCCAAGATGAAAAGAGCTCCTACAATGAGCAGTTCTTC
>TRBJ2-5|TRBV6-5|NA|few
CASSSPRRGQETQYF
TGTGCCAGCAGTTCCCCTCGACGTGGCCAAGAGACCCAGTACTTC
>TRBJ1-2|TRBV3-1|TRBD1|NA
CASSRIQGAGYTF
TGTGCCAGCAGCCGAATCCAGGGGGCTGGCTACACCTTC
>TRBJ2-5|TRBV28|NA|NA
CASSTMVERQETQYF
TGTGCCAGCAGTACGATGGTAGAAAGGCAAGAGACCCAGTACTTC
>TRBJ1-1|TRBV5-1|NA|NA
CASSLGGPAFF
TGCGCCAGCAGCTTGGGGGGTCCAGCTTTCTTT
>TRBJ1-2|TRBV5-1|NA|NA
CASSLNARGGYTF
TGCGCCAGCAGCTTGAACGCTCGGGGCGGCTACACCTTC
>TRBJ2-4|TRBV9|NA|NA
CASSVGRGAMEQYF
TGTGCCAGCAGCGTGGGACGGGGAGCCATGGAGCAGTACTTC
>TRBJ1-5|TRBV5-6|NA|few
CASTRGGGRVNQPQHF
TGTGCCAGCACCCGTGGGGGTGGTCGAGTGAATCAGCCCCAGCATTTT
>TRBJ1-5|TRBV6-6|NA|NA
CASSSGAGNQPQHF
TGTGCCAGCAGCTCGGGGGCAGGCAATCAGCCCCAGCATTTT
>TRBJ1-5|TRBV5-1|NA|NA
CASSSGPGQPQHF
TGCGCCAGCAGCTCAGGACCGGGGCAGCCCCAGCATTTT
>TRBJ1-2|TRBV3-1|NA|few
CASSQGGYSHYGYTF
TGTGCCAGCAGCCAAGGCGGATACAGCCACTATGGCTACACCTTC
>TRBJ1-2|TRBV9|TRBD1|NA
CASSVWTGANGYTF
TGTGCCAGCAGCGTATGGACAGGGGCGAATGGCTACACCTTC
>TRBJ2-7|TRBV20-1|NA|many
CSAQPTANSYEQYF
TGCAGTGCGCAGCCAACGGCTAACTCCTACGAGCAGTACTTC